The 13 T cell receptor beta chains in this list originate from one sample, sequenced in a study of early T cells in non-severe SARS-CoV-2 infection. TCRdb re-called the 5' RACE reads through MiXCR, storing one row per CDR3 protein. This table holds some 59,000 distinct CDR3 sequences, around 9.3% found once. This sample comprised whole blood, obtained at baseline. Every receptor here comes from an adult who was a healthcare worker with PCR-confirmed SARS-CoV-2 infection or an uninfected control (not recorded which).

The chain combines TRBV4-1 with TRBJ2-1; TRBD2 matches at 9 bases. The germline V gene has CDR1 MGHRA and CDR2 YSYEKL. V trimming: 2 bases; J trimming: 5 bases; junction bases outside the gene matches: 10. The CDR3 is 17 amino acids. In DNA, the CDR3 is TGCGCCAGCAGCCAACTCGATATGGGACTAGCAAACAATGAGCAGTTCTTC. Translated: CASSQLDMGLANNEQFF.

The V gene is TRBV12-3 or TRBV12-4, the J gene TRBJ1-6; D unresolved. CDR3 length: 14 residues. V lost 3 bases, J lost 3 bases, and 6 bases lay in between. For the CDR3, the DNA is TGTGCCAGCAGTTTTGGAGTCTATAATTCACCCCTCCACTTT. Translation: CASSFGVYNSPLHF.

The gene calls are TRBV7-9 and TRBJ2-5; tentatively, D is TRBD2 (6 bases). This CDR3 has 15 residues. Trimming pared 1 base from V and 3 bases from J, leaving 12 bases between. Looked up from germline, CDR1 is SEHNR and CDR2 is FQNEAQ (reference sequence). CDR3 sequence: CASSLGYREKETQYF. CDR3 bases: TGTGCCAGCAGCTTAGGTTATCGGGAGAAAGAGACCCAGTACTTC.

This clonotype showed up just a few times. This chain connects TRBV15 to TRBJ2-3, with 8 bases aligning to TRBD2. This CDR3 has 16 amino acids. The V and J ends lost 3 bases and 0 bases, in that order; junction bases with no gene match: 5. Per the germline V gene, CDR1 is LNHNV and CDR2 is YYDKDF (reference sequence). The CDR3 loop is CATSRDASGSTDTQYF. In DNA form, the CDR3 reads TGTGCCACCAGCAGGGATGCTAGCGGGAGCACAGATACGCAGTATTTT.

This clonotype was observed many times. The chain couples TRBV7-9 to TRBJ2-1; possible D gene TRBD2, 6 bases. Germline assignment: CDR1 SEHNR and CDR2 FQNEAQ (reference sequence). CDR3 length: 15 amino acids. V was pared by 3 bases and J by 0 bases, with 9 bases between. Here the CDR3 DNA reads TGTGCCAGCAGCTTCGGGGGTCCCTCCTACAATGAGCAGTTCTTC. It translates to CASSFGGPSYNEQFF.

This clonotype was seen at least ten times. V gene TRBV7-9 combines with J gene TRBJ1-2; no clear D. The V end was cut by 4 bases, the J end by 5 bases, with 11 bases between. Germline lookup yields CDR1 SEHNR and CDR2 FQNEAQ (reference sequence). This CDR3 spans 13 amino acids. This CDR3 reads CASSSPAGYGYTF. The CDR3 DNA sequence: TGTGCCAGCAGCTCCCCGGCCGGGTATGGCTACACCTTC.

This clonotype was seen many times. The DNA of the CDR3 is TGTGCCAGCAGGAGGGAGGGGACAGGGAACTCACCCCTCCACTTT. This gives the protein CASRREGTGNSPLHF. The chain recombines TRBV7-2 with TRBJ1-6; TRBD1 agrees at 9 bases. V trimming: 6 bases; J trimming: 10 bases; junction bases outside the gene matches: 10. Germline V gene lookup returns CDR1 SGHTA and CDR2 FQGNSA. The CDR3 length is 15 residues.

This rearrangement joins TRBV19 to TRBJ2-7, with D possibly TRBD1 on 6 matching bases. Trimming removed 9 bases from V and 3 bases from J, with 15 bases in between. The CDR3 covers 13 residues. The germline V gene has CDR1 LNHDA and CDR2 SQIVND (reference sequence). Here the CDR3 DNA reads TGTGCCAGCTCCATGGGGGCCCGCTACGAGCAGTACTTC. It codes for CASSMGARYEQYF.

The chain joins TRBV5-5 to TRBJ2-1; TRBD2 matches 13 bases. V lost 3 bases, J lost 6 bases, and 0 bases stayed unmatched. The CDR3 spans 14 residues. Germline CDR1 is SGHKS and CDR2 is YYEKEE (reference sequence). The CDR3 region is CASSWTSGGNEQFF. CDR3 in DNA: TGTGCCAGCAGCTGGACTAGCGGGGGCAATGAGCAGTTCTTC.

V and J are TRBV18 and TRBJ1-1; maybe TRBD1 (5 bases). This CDR3 spans 12 amino acids. Germline assignment: CDR1 KGHSH and CDR2 LQKENI. V lost 3 bases to trimming and J lost 7 bases, with 9 bases between them. The CDR3 protein is CASSPRDGEAFF. The CDR3 DNA sequence: TGTGCCAGCTCACCTCGGGACGGTGAAGCTTTCTTT.

The chain employs TRBV5-6 and TRBJ2-7; TRBD2 aligns across 8 bases. Unmatched junction bases numbered 11, after V lost 6 bases and J lost 0 bases. Germline V gene lookup returns CDR1 SGHDT and CDR2 YYEEEE. The length of the CDR3 is 16 residues. The CDR3 nucleotides are TGTGCCAGCAAACCGCGGCCAGCGGGAGCCTCCTACGAGCAGTACTTC. Protein sequence: CASKPRPAGASYEQYF.

The V call is TRBV27, the J call TRBJ2-7, with 9 bases lining up with TRBD1. Per the germline V gene, CDR1 is MNHEY and CDR2 is SMNVEV (reference sequence). Losses at the gene ends were 5 bases for V and 7 bases for J; bases not matched to a gene: 9. The CDR3 loop spans 14 amino acids. DNA of the CDR3: TGTGCCAGCAGTCTGGGGGGACAGGGTGCAGAGCAGTACTTC. This encodes CASSLGGQGAEQYF.

The chain employs TRBV7-6 and TRBJ2-1; no reliable D call. V was trimmed by 6 bases and J by 6 bases, leaving 15 bases between them. The CDR3 loop spans 14 amino acids. The germline gives CDR1 SGHVS, CDR2 FNYEAQ. The CDR3 region has the DNA TGTGCCAGCAGTTCTACGGGCCCGACCAATGAGCAGTTCTTC. Protein product: CASSSTGPTNEQFF.